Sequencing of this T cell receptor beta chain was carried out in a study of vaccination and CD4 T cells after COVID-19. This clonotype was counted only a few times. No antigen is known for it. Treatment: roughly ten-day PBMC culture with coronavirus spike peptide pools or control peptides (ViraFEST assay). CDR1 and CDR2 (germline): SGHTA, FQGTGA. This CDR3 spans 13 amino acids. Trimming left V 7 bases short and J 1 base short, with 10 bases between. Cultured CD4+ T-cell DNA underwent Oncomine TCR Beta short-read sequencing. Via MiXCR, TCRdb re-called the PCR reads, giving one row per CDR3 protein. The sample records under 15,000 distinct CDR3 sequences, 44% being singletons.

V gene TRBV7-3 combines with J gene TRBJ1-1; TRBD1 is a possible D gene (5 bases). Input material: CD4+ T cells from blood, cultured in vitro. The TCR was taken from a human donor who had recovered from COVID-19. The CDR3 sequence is CASMAGRNTEAFF. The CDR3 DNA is TGTGCCAGCATGGCAGGGAGGAACACTGAAGCTTTCTTT. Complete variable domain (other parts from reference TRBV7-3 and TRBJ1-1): GAGVSQTPSNKVTEKGKYVELRCDPISGHTALYWYRQSLGQGPEFLIYFQGTGAADDSGLPNDRFFAVRPEGSVSTLKIQRTERGDSAVYLCASMAGRNTEAFFGQGTRLTVV.